What follows are 26 T cell receptor beta chains derived from one specimen sequenced in a study of T cell responses to AZD1222 COVID-19 vaccine. Clones were read by immunoSEQ multiplex PCR, and TCRdb kept only the in-frame ones, dropping some. The sample holds 55,000 to 85,000 clones, about four fifths seen once. Here the sequenced sample was peripheral blood, taken on day 0 of AZD1222 vaccination. These receptors all stem from an adult in good health.

The chain has TRBV6-5 and TRBJ2-1; TRBD2 aligns across 9 bases. This CDR3 comprises 15 residues. Germline-derived CDR1 and CDR2 are MNHEY and SVGAGI. The junction had 11 bases not matched to a gene; V was cut back by 6 bases and J by 8 bases. This CDR3 is CASSSGTSIGDEQFF. CDR3 coding DNA: TGTGCCAGCAGCTCGGGGACTAGCATCGGTGATGAGCAGTTCTTC.

In this sample, this clone turned up once. The J gene is TRBJ1-2, the V gene TRBV9; D gene unclear. The CDR3 totals 11 residues. V lost 3 bases and J 8 bases, leaving 8 bases between the germline ends. The germline V gene has CDR1 SGDLS and CDR2 YYNGEE. In DNA, the CDR3 is TGTGCCAGCAGCGGTCCAATGGGCTACACCTTC. Amino acid sequence: CASSGPMGYTF.

This clone was seen a few times. The chain employs TRBV6-5 and TRBJ2-7, with D perhaps TRBD1 (5 bases). The length of the CDR3 is 14 residues. Germline V gene data show CDR1 as MNHEY and CDR2 as SVGAGI. Between the trimmed V and J ends, which lost 2 bases and 4 bases, there was a span of 12 bases. This CDR3 is CASSYGAVPYEQYF. In DNA, the CDR3 is TGTGCCAGCAGTTACGGGGCAGTTCCATACGAGCAGTACTTC.

This clone was counted a single time. The chain carries TRBV7-9 and TRBJ1-1; TRBD1 is a possible D gene (5 bases). Trimming pared 1 base from V and 7 bases from J, leaving 13 bases between. Germline CDR1 is SEHNR and CDR2 is FQNEAQ (reference sequence). The CDR3 loop spans 14 amino acids. CDR3 sequence (DNA): TGTGCCAGCAGCTTAGGGCAGGGACCCTTTGAAGCTTTCTTT. This gives the protein CASSLGQGPFEAFF.

V is TRBV10-3 and J is TRBJ2-1; no reliable D call. V lost 7 bases to trimming and J lost 0 bases, with 10 bases between them. This CDR3 comprises 14 residues. Germline CDR1 is ENHRY and CDR2 is SYGVKD. The CDR3 protein is CAITSETSYNEQFF. CDR3 in DNA: TGTGCCATCACCAGCGAAACCTCCTACAATGAGCAGTTCTTC.

This clone was detected only once. V is TRBV30 and J is TRBJ2-3; 7 bases fit TRBD2. V lost 2 bases and J lost 6; bases outside the gene matches: 5. CDR3 size: 13 residues. In germline, CDR1 is GTSNPN, CDR2 SVGIG (reference sequence). The chain's CDR3 is CAWSSVSGDTQYF. CDR3 nucleotides: TGTGCCTGGAGTTCTGTTAGCGGGGATACGCAGTATTTT.

The gene calls are TRBV7-2 and TRBJ2-3; 9 bases align to TRBD2. V shed 2 bases and J 3 bases; nucleotides not matched to a gene: 6. The CDR3 covers 16 residues. Germline CDR1 and CDR2: SGHTA and FQGNSA. CDR3 bases: TGTGCCAGCAGCTTATGGGCTAGCGGGGCAACAGATACGCAGTATTTT. It specifies CASSLWASGATDTQYF.

CDR3 region: CATSDMISPDRNQPQHF. The CDR3 nucleotides are TGTGCCACCTCTGACATGATTAGCCCGGACCGCAATCAGCCCCAGCATTTT. The chain has TRBV24-1 and TRBJ1-5; unclear D gene. Germline assignment: CDR1 KGHDR and CDR2 SFDVKD. The germline V and J ends were trimmed by 9 bases and 2 bases, with 22 bases remaining between them. This CDR3 contains 17 residues.

This clone was recorded once. The chain combines TRBV9 with TRBJ1-2; 7 positions agree with TRBD1. This CDR3 is 12 amino acids long. Looked up from germline, CDR1 is SGDLS and CDR2 is YYNGEE. With V trimmed by 8 bases and J by 2 bases, 3 bases remained unmatched. CDR3 region: CASTQGNYGYTF. CDR3 nucleotide sequence: TGTGCCAGTACACAGGGGAACTATGGCTACACCTTC.

The V and J genes are TRBV28 and TRBJ2-7; D remains unclear. This CDR3 region has 13 residues. From germline, CDR1 is MDHEN and CDR2 SYDVKM. V was cut by 5 bases and J by 3 bases, with 11 bases left in between. CDR3 DNA sequence: TGTGCCAGCAGTCTGACCCTAGACTACGAGCAGTACTTC. Translated, it gives CASSLTLDYEQYF. The whole variable domain, filled in from reference TRBV28 and TRBJ2-7, reads DVKVTQSSRYLVKRTGEKVFLECVQDMDHENMFWYRQDPGLGLRLIYFSYDVKMKEKGDIPEGYSVSREKKERFSLILESASTNQTSMYLCASSLTLDYEQYFGPGTRLTVT.

The CDR3 here is CATSREGGYGYTF. The CDR3 DNA reads as TGTGCCACCAGCAGAGAAGGAGGGTATGGCTACACCTTC. V is TRBV15 and J is TRBJ1-2; D not resolved. V lost 0 bases and J lost 5, with 7 bases in between. Germline CDR1 reads LNHNV; CDR2 reads YYDKDF (reference sequence). The CDR3 is 13 amino acids.

The chain recombines TRBV12-3 or TRBV12-4 with TRBJ2-3; the D is unclear. The CDR3 has 12 amino acids. V gave up 6 bases and J gave up 5 bases, with 9 bases separating them. CDR3 nucleotides: TGTGCCAGCAGCCAACTCGGAGATACGCAGTATTTT. Amino acids: CASSQLGDTQYF.

V usage is TRBV5-5 and J usage is TRBJ1-1, with D unclear. Trimming took off 0 bases at V and 5 bases at J, with 8 bases between the two ends. This CDR3 spans 13 amino acids. The germline V gene has CDR1 SGHKS and CDR2 YYEKEE (reference sequence). Here the CDR3 reads CASSLVWGTEAFF. CDR3 DNA: TGTGCCAGCAGCTTGGTGTGGGGAACTGAAGCTTTCTTT.

The V gene is TRBV7-6, the J gene TRBJ1-1; D remains unclear. Trimming removed 5 bases from V and 0 bases from J, with 7 bases in between. Germline V CDR1 and CDR2: SGHVS, FNYEAQ. The CDR3 is 13 amino acids. CDR3 amino acids: CASSADLNTEAFF. The CDR3 DNA is TGTGCCAGCAGCGCAGACTTGAACACTGAAGCTTTCTTT.

The chain links TRBV15 to TRBJ2-7; TRBD2 might be the D (6 bases). The CDR3 totals 14 residues. Germline values: CDR1 LNHNV, CDR2 YYDKDF (reference sequence). V gave up 1 base and J gave up 7 bases, with 14 bases separating them. The CDR3 nucleotides read TGTGCCACCAGCAGAGTCCGGGGGATAGGGGAGCAGTACTTC. Its protein is CATSRVRGIGEQYF.

The V call is TRBV18, the J call TRBJ1-1, with no clear D. The CDR3 sequence is 16 residues long. V shed 1 base and J shed 0 bases, with 12 bases lying between them. The germline V gene has CDR1 KGHSH and CDR2 LQKENI. Here the CDR3 DNA reads TGTGCCAGCTCACCACTTTTAGTGGTCATGAACACTGAAGCTTTCTTT. Protein: CASSPLLVVMNTEAFF.

The chain joins TRBV4-3 to TRBJ2-1; D is unresolved. The CDR3 runs to 13 residues. Germline CDR1 is LGHNA and CDR2 is YSLEER. V was pared by 1 base and J by 9 bases, with 10 bases between. CDR3 DNA sequence: TGCGCCAGCAGCCAAGGGGTAGCTCGTGAGCAGTTCTTC. Protein sequence: CASSQGVAREQFF.

This clone has only one observation. Written as DNA, the CDR3 is TGTGCCAGCAGGACATGGGGTACGGGACCCGACACTGAAGCTTTCTTT. Its translation: CASRTWGTGPDTEAFF. The V gene is TRBV27, the J gene TRBJ1-1, with D perhaps matching TRBD1 (5 bases). V gave up 6 bases and J gave up 3 bases, with 20 bases separating them. The germline gives CDR1 MNHEY, CDR2 SMNVEV (reference sequence). The CDR3 is made up of 16 amino acids.

The J gene is TRBJ2-2, the V gene TRBV7-9; tentatively, D is TRBD1 (5 bases). CDR3 length: 15 residues. Trimming pared 3 bases from V and 0 bases from J, leaving 8 bases between. Germline V lookup: CDR1 SEHNR, CDR2 FQNEAQ (reference sequence). The CDR3 DNA follows: TGTGCCAGCAGCTTTGGCAGGGCGAACACCGGGGAGCTGTTTTTT. Protein product: CASSFGRANTGELFF.

J is TRBJ2-6 and V is TRBV7-3; D uncertain. Germline-derived CDR1 and CDR2 are SGHTA and FQGTGA. The CDR3 is made up of 18 amino acids. V was cut by 5 bases and J by 11 bases, with 28 bases left in between. CDR3 protein: CASSTRADAYKVGHVLTF. In nucleotides, the CDR3 is TGTGCCAGCAGCACGAGAGCAGACGCTTACAAAGTCGGGCACGTCCTGACTTTC.

The CDR3 here is CASSRGQGSNQPQHF. The CDR3 DNA sequence: TGTGCCAGCAGCCGCGGACAGGGGAGCAATCAGCCCCAGCATTTT. The J gene is TRBJ1-5, the V gene TRBV6-5; TRBD1 matches 9 bases. The CDR3 has 15 residues. Germline V gives CDR1 MNHEY, CDR2 SVGAGI. The V and J ends lost 6 bases and 1 base, in that order; junction bases with no gene match: 4.

The chain links TRBV5-1 to TRBJ2-5; 8 positions agree with TRBD2. The CDR3 contains 15 residues. V shed 0 bases, J shed 1 base, and the junction held 2 bases outside the gene matches. The germline CDR1 and CDR2 sequences are SGHRS and YFSETQ. In DNA, the CDR3 is TGCGCCAGCAGCTTGGTAGCGGGGAGCCAAGAGACCCAGTACTTC. It codes for CASSLVAGSQETQYF.

J is TRBJ2-5 and V is TRBV7-8; 7 positions match TRBD1. Trimming removed 0 bases from V and 4 bases from J; junction bases left unmatched: 5. Germline CDR1 is SGHVS and CDR2 is FQNEAQ. The CDR3 consists of 15 residues. CDR3 loop: CASSLADRDGETQYF. The CDR3 bases are TGTGCCAGCAGCTTAGCAGACAGGGATGGAGAGACCCAGTACTTC.

The chain carries TRBV6-5 and TRBJ2-7, with 7 bases identical to TRBD1. CDR1 and CDR2 (germline): MNHEY, SVGAGI. The CDR3 contains 15 residues. Trimming removed 0 bases from V and 2 bases from J; junction bases left unmatched: 4. The CDR3: CASSYSNRGPYEQYF. The CDR3 DNA is TGTGCCAGCAGTTACTCAAACAGGGGACCCTACGAGCAGTACTTC.

V is TRBV20-1 and J is TRBJ1-2; D uncertain. This CDR3 contains 11 residues. V was cut by 6 bases and J by 0 bases, with 5 bases left in between. The germline gives CDR1 DFQATT, CDR2 SNEGSKA (reference sequence). The CDR3 reads CSAPANYGYTF. The CDR3 DNA follows: TGCAGTGCCCCCGCTAACTATGGCTACACCTTC.

V usage is TRBV28 and J usage is TRBJ2-1; TRBD1 matches 7 bases. V lost 2 bases and J lost 3; bases outside the gene matches: 10. The germline CDR1 and CDR2 sequences are MDHEN and SYDVKM. The CDR3 has 17 residues. CDR3 in DNA: TGTGCCAGCAGTTTAATCGAGCAGGGGGTATACTACAATGAGCAGTTCTTC. It translates to CASSLIEQGVYYNEQFF. The full variable domain, completed using reference TRBV28 and TRBJ2-1, is DVKVTQSSRYLVKRTGEKVFLECVQDMDHENMFWYRQDPGLGLRLIYFSYDVKMKEKGDIPEGYSVSREKKERFSLILESASTNQTSMYLCASSLIEQGVYYNEQFFGPGTRLTVL.